The present T cell receptor beta chain was sequenced within a study of a mutant IDH1 vaccine in newly diagnosed glioma. The overall study: Prior therapy was radiotherapy, temozolomide, or both; most received both.

Broader study findings: Vaccination elicited immune responses in around 92% of patients.

Assay: immunoSEQ multiplex PCR; the TCRdb copy retains only in-frame clones and omits some. The table records about 88,000 clones, about 80% of them present only once. Documented time point: baseline, week 1 (first vaccination visit). Regarding treatment: pre-vaccination baseline after standard-of-care therapy. Each tumor in the donors was a new WHO grade 3 or 4 astrocytoma, IDH1-mutant and ATRX-lost. As to this clone: Its antigen is not known.

The CDR3 loop spans 14 amino acids. The V and J ends lost 3 bases and 5 bases respectively, with 11 bases between them. Looked up from germline, CDR1 is SEHNR and CDR2 is FQNEAQ (reference sequence). The receptor comes from a man aged 35-49 years with glioma. Some clones in this sample may be carry-over from other donors' samples. The chain recombines TRBV7-9 with TRBJ1-5; no clear D gene. The material sequenced was PBMCs, taken from a glioma patient treated with radiotherapy, temozolomide or both. The CDR3 loop reads CASSLKGVDQPQHF. In DNA form, the CDR3 reads TGTGCCAGCAGCTTGAAAGGCGTCGATCAGCCCCAGCATTTT.